This T cell receptor beta chain was sequenced for a study of molecular identifiers for immune sequencing clone quantification. About this clonotype itself: The antigen remains unidentified.

Study outcomes and limitations: Barcode-sharing identical TCR molecules could underestimate highly expanded clone sizes. Whereas naive cells kept under 1% of molecules in clones above 20 RNA copies, such clones held over 97% in effectors.

Naive CD8 T cells were FACS-sorted by CD8+CD4-CCR7+CD45RA+ markers. Preparation of the bulk TCR libraries relied on previously described methods and listed TCR primers. TCRdb used MiXCR to reprocess the PCR reads, holding one entry per CDR3 protein. The data show 400,000 to 600,000 distinct CDR3 sequences, about a quarter seen once. V was trimmed by 5 bases and J by 0 bases, leaving 16 bases between them. The germline V gene encodes CDR1 LNHDA and CDR2 SQIVND (reference sequence). The CDR3 sequence is 16 residues long. The chain employs TRBV19 and TRBJ1-2; unclear D gene. The receptor was isolated from a human donor in good health. Some libraries in this study had Jurkat cell RNA spiked in. Sample: naive CD8+ T cells from blood, with Jurkat cell RNA spiked in. The subset was: FACS-sorted CD8+CD4-CCR7+CD45RA+ naive T cells. The CDR3 DNA sequence: TGTGCCAGTAGTCTCCACATAGACACCGCTAACTATGGCTACACCTTC. Translated: CASSLHIDTANYGYTF.